Below, 16 T cell receptor beta chains from the same sample are listed, as sequenced in a study of T cells in Graves' hyperthyroidism and ophthalmopathy. The TCR beta CDR3 regions underwent amplification using RNA transcripts as the source. Initially, a first-round RT-PCR of the TCR CDR3 employed the HTBI primer set. TCRdb itself ran the multiplex PCR reads through MiXCR, one entry per CDR3 protein. The data hold hundreds of thousands of distinct CDR3 sequences, with just under 45% observed a single time. The sample taken for sequencing was peripheral blood or thyroid tissue (not recorded which). These receptors all come from an adult man with Graves' disease, either hyperthyroidism or ophthalmopathy (not recorded which).

There are a few counts of this clonotype. The J gene is TRBJ1-2, the V gene TRBV10-3, with 7 bases aligning to TRBD1. Germline CDR1 and CDR2: ENHRY and SYGVKD. After removal of 6 bases from V and 7 bases from J, the junction contained 2 bases not matched to a gene. CDR3 size: 11 residues. In nucleotides, the CDR3 is TGTGCCATCAGCGCAGGGGGTGGCTACACCTTC. Encoded protein: CAISAGGGYTF.

In this sample, this clonotype turned up many times. The chain joins TRBV7-8 to TRBJ2-7, with 8 bases fitting TRBD1. The ends lost 5 bases at V and 2 bases at J; junction bases unmatched: 8. CDR3 length equals 15 residues. Germline CDR1 and CDR2: SGHVS and FQNEAQ. CDR3 sequence: CASSRDRLLTYEQYF. The CDR3 nucleotides read TGTGCCAGCAGCCGGGACAGGTTGCTGACCTACGAGCAGTACTTC.

This clonotype was seen just once. V gene TRBV28 combines with J gene TRBJ1-2; 8 positions agree with TRBD1. The V gene end was trimmed by 5 bases and the J gene end by 7 bases; junction bases not matched to a gene: 6. The CDR3 has 13 amino acids. Looked up from germline, CDR1 is MDHEN and CDR2 is SYDVKM. DNA for the CDR3: TGTGCCAGCAGTGCAGGGGGCGTCGGTGGCTACACCTTC. Translated, it gives CASSAGGVGGYTF.

This clonotype came up a few times. The chain links TRBV6-5 to TRBJ1-1, with TRBD1 matching 7 bases. CDR3 length equals 18 residues. CDR1 is MNHEY and CDR2 is SVGAGI in the germline V gene. Germline trimming cut 4 bases from V and 0 bases from J; bases unmatched to any gene: 14. CDR3 sequence (DNA): TGTGCCAGCAGTTCCTTCCCGGGACAGAGCTTCATGAACACTGAAGCTTTCTTT. Its translation: CASSSFPGQSFMNTEAFF.

Regarding this clonotype: At one boundary the junction diverges from the germline segment, which might be a read error. The CDR3 loop is CASSQEGDLEAFF. The CDR3 bases are TGTGCCAGCAGCCAAGAAGGGGACCTTGAAGCTTTCTTT. The chain uses TRBV10-2 and TRBJ1-1, with a possible D match to TRBD1 (5 bases). The CDR3 length is 13 residues. Germline lookup yields CDR1 WSHSY and CDR2 SAAADI.

In nucleotides, the CDR3 is TGTGCCACCAGCAGAGATGGCGGGGGAGAGCAGCCCCAGTACTTC. Its translation is CATSRDGGGEQPQYF. This chain joins TRBV15 and TRBJ2-5, with 7 bases that match TRBD2. The CDR3 consists of 15 residues. Trimming at V came to 0 bases and at J to 9 bases, leaving 10 bases not matched to a gene. Germline V gene sequence: CDR1 LNHNV, CDR2 YYDKDF (reference sequence).

Remarks on this clonotype: This could be a read error, since a much larger clone is one nucleotide away. V gene TRBV21-1 combines with J gene TRBJ2-7; TRBD1 was called by the table and not checked on the DNA. TRBV21-1 is a pseudogene locus. The CDR3 extends over 13 amino acids. This CDR3 reads CASSRDRDHEQYF. The DNA of the CDR3 is TGTGCCAGCAGCAGGGACAGGGACCACGAGCAGTACTTC.

This clonotype was seen repeatedly, ten times or more. The junction departs from germline at one end; a sequencing error may be responsible. V and J are TRBV7-6 and TRBJ2-5, with TRBD2 identical over 13 bases. CDR1 is SGHVS, CDR2 FNYEAQ, per germline. This CDR3 is 15 amino acids long. This chain's CDR3 is CASSLGLAGAETQYF. DNA for the CDR3: TGTGCTAGCAGCTTAGGACTAGCGGGAGCTGAGACCCAGTACTTC.

This chain uses TRBV19 with TRBJ1-4; no definite D call. This CDR3 contains 16 residues. The ends were cut back, 6 bases at V and 7 bases at J, with 21 bases in the middle. Germline V lookup: CDR1 LNHDA, CDR2 SQIVND (reference sequence). This CDR3 reads CASRRNGRRSVEKLFF. CDR3 bases: TGTGCCAGTAGGAGGAACGGCAGGCGTTCGGTTGAAAAACTGTTTTTT.

This chain connects TRBV25-1 to TRBJ2-5; D may be TRBD1 (6 bases). The CDR3 runs 16 residues. Per the germline V gene, CDR1 is MGHDK and CDR2 is SYGVNS. V shed 1 base and J shed 0 bases, with 12 bases lying between them. The CDR3: CASSESGVGHQETQYF. DNA for the CDR3: TGTGCCAGCAGTGAATCAGGGGTTGGGCACCAAGAGACCCAGTACTTC.

V is TRBV5-1 and J is TRBJ2-6; the match to TRBD1 covers 8 bases. Germline V gives CDR1 SGHRS, CDR2 YFSETQ. V shed 0 bases, J shed 4 bases, and the junction held 12 bases outside the gene matches. The CDR3 loop spans 19 amino acids. The CDR3 reads CASSLEGQGPFAGANVLTF. The CDR3 nucleotides are TGCGCCAGCAGCTTGGAAGGACAGGGACCTTTTGCGGGGGCCAACGTCCTGACTTTC.

This clonotype was observed a few times. The chain recombines TRBV20-1 with TRBJ2-2; a weak D match, TRBD2 (5 bases). Germline lookup yields CDR1 DFQATT and CDR2 SNEGSKA (reference sequence). The V gene lost 6 bases and the J gene lost 4 bases, with 18 bases spanning the gap. This CDR3 has 15 amino acids. CDR3 in amino acids: CSARPGIQTTGELFF. DNA for the CDR3: TGCAGTGCGCGGCCCGGGATTCAGACCACCGGGGAGCTGTTTTTT.

The chain links TRBV24-1 to TRBJ2-6; D may be TRBD2 (5 bases). Trimming stripped 7 bases from V and 2 bases from J, with 5 bases between. This CDR3 comprises 13 residues. Per the germline V gene, CDR1 is KGHDR and CDR2 is SFDVKD. The CDR3 DNA sequence: TGTGCCACCAGACTAGCTGGGGCCAACGTCCTGACTTTC. It specifies CATRLAGANVLTF.

The chain employs TRBV24-1 and TRBJ1-5, with a weak D call TRBD1 (6 bases). CDR3 length equals 16 residues. Germline V gives CDR1 KGHDR, CDR2 SFDVKD. Deletions cut 3 bases from V and 9 bases from J, with 20 bases between. The CDR3 region has the DNA TGTGCCACCAGTGATCCCGGAAGACAGGTGGGATCGCCCCAGCATTTT. This translates into CATSDPGRQVGSPQHF.

This clonotype was found a few times. CDR3 DNA sequence: TGTGCCAGCAGCGAGGAAAGGCAGGGGATCGCTTTCTTT. This gives the protein CASSEERQGIAFF. The chain is built from TRBV11-2 and TRBJ1-1; D possibly corresponds to TRBD1 (6 bases). The CDR3 length is 13 residues. V was shortened by 5 bases and J by 11 bases, with 18 bases between the two germline ends. Germline CDR1 and CDR2: SGHAT and FQNNGV.

This clonotype occurred a few times. The chain recombines TRBV7-2 with TRBJ1-1; 8 bases match TRBD1. With 5 bases clipped from V and 6 bases from J, the junction kept 8 bases outside the gene matches. CDR3 length equals 14 residues. Germline V gene lookup returns CDR1 SGHTA and CDR2 FQGNSA. The CDR3 sequence: CASSPGQGGAEAFF. CDR3 nucleotide sequence: TGTGCCAGCAGCCCTGGACAGGGAGGGGCTGAAGCTTTCTTT.